The 5 T cell receptor beta chains presented below share a single source sample, sequenced in a study of T cell responses to AZD1222 COVID-19 vaccine. TCRdb keeps only in-frame clones here, not all; method: immunoSEQ multiplex PCR. This sample yields around 150,000 clones, of which 70% to 90% are seen a single time; 1.5% to 2% belongs to the top ten. The sequences come from peripheral blood, collected on day 0 of AZD1222 vaccination. These receptors came from an adult in good health.

The J gene is TRBJ1-2, the V gene TRBV3-1 (or the pseudogene TRBV3-2); 10 bases agree with TRBD1. From germline, CDR1 is LGHDT and CDR2 YNNKEL (reference sequence). The CDR3 runs to 15 residues. With V trimmed by 2 bases and J by 8 bases, 8 bases remained unmatched. CDR3 sequence reads: CASSQNRDRGGGYTF. CDR3 DNA sequence: TGTGCCAGCAGCCAAAACCGGGACAGGGGAGGCGGCTACACCTTC.

V usage is TRBV5-4 and J usage is TRBJ2-1; a possible D gene is TRBD2 (5 bases). The germline V gene encodes CDR1 SGHNT and CDR2 YYREEE (reference sequence). V was pared by 4 bases and J by 6 bases, with 20 bases between. The CDR3 is made up of 16 amino acids. CDR3 sequence: CASSPRAERRGNEQFF. The DNA for the CDR3 is TGTGCCAGCAGCCCCCGAGCGGAAAGACGGGGCAATGAGCAGTTCTTC.

The chain employs TRBV5-6 and TRBJ2-3; 7 bases agree with TRBD2. This CDR3 contains 16 residues. The junction had 7 bases not matched to a gene; V was cut back by 1 base and J by 2 bases. Per germline, CDR1 SGHDT and CDR2 YYEEEE. The CDR3 is CASSLSVSGSTDTQYF. The CDR3 nucleotides are TGTGCCAGCAGCTTGAGTGTTAGCGGGTCCACAGATACGCAGTATTTT. The full variable domain, in which reference TRBV5-6 and TRBJ2-3 provide the parts outside the CDR3, is DAGVTQSPTHLIKTRGQQVTLRCSPKSGHDTVSWYQQALGQGPQFIFQYYEEEERQRGNFPDRFSGHQFPNYSSELNVNALLLGDSALYLCASSLSVSGSTDTQYFGPGTRLTVL.

The chain recombines TRBV4-1 with TRBJ2-3; unclear D gene. There are 15 residues in the CDR3. Germline assignment: CDR1 MGHRA and CDR2 YSYEKL. The V end lost 0 bases, the J end lost 4 bases, and 11 bases lay between the germline ends. In DNA, the CDR3 is TGCGCCAGCAGCCAAGAGGGTAGGACGGCAGATACGCAGTATTTT. Translated, it gives CASSQEGRTADTQYF.

The chain is built from TRBV27 and TRBJ2-1, with 11 nucleotides matching TRBD2. J was trimmed by 4 bases and V by 5 bases; bases with no gene match: 4. In germline, CDR1 is MNHEY, CDR2 SMNVEV (reference sequence). The CDR3 is 15 residues long. DNA for the CDR3: TGTGCCAGCAGTCCGCGACTAGCGGGGTACAATGAGCAGTTCTTC. As protein: CASSPRLAGYNEQFF.